The 10 T cell receptor beta chains in this list originate from one sample, sequenced in a study of shared clonotypes between healthy human individuals. Naive CD8 populations comprised CD45RO-negative cells positively selected for CCR7, excluding terminally differentiated effector memory CD45RA+ cells. Measured with immunoSEQ multiplex PCR; TCRdb has only the in-frame clones, and not every one. Among about 2.1 million clones listed, roughly 91% were seen once. The specimen sequenced was naive CD8+ T cells from PBMCs. The receptors come from a man aged 18 to 30 in good health. Some clones in this sample may be carry-over from other donors' samples.

CDR3 in DNA: TGTGCCAGCAGTTACCAGGGGGTTAATCAGCCCCAGCATTTT. This encodes CASSYQGVNQPQHF. The chain is built from TRBV6-5 and TRBJ1-5; 7 positions match TRBD1. Germline values: CDR1 MNHEY, CDR2 SVGAGI. The CDR3 consists of 14 residues. The V gene end was trimmed by 2 bases and the J gene end by 4 bases; junction bases not matched to a gene: 2.

The J gene is TRBJ2-3, the V gene TRBV30, with 13 positions matching TRBD2. The germline V gene has CDR1 GTSNPN and CDR2 SVGIG (reference sequence). This CDR3 region has 15 residues. Trimming took 3 bases from V and 5 from J; bases not matched to a gene: 5. CDR3 region: CAWSWTSGRGDTQYF. CDR3 DNA: TGTGCCTGGAGCTGGACTAGCGGGAGAGGAGATACGCAGTATTTT.

Concerning this clone itself: The junction shows a germline mismatch at one end, possibly a read error. The chain combines TRBV28 with TRBJ1-5; D is perhaps TRBD1 (6 bases). The CDR3 is made up of 15 amino acids. Germline CDR1 reads MDHEN; CDR2 reads SYDVKM. CDR3 nucleotide sequence: TGTGCCAGCACCCCCGAGGGCAGGGGCAACCAGCCCCAGCATTTT. Its translation: CASTPEGRGNQPQHF.

The V call is TRBV28, the J call TRBJ2-7, with 16 bases identical to TRBD2. After removal of 3 bases from V and 5 bases from J, the junction contained 13 bases not matched to a gene. The germline V gene has CDR1 MDHEN and CDR2 SYDVKM. This CDR3 has 19 residues. The CDR3 reads CASSFPPSGTSGRADEQYF. CDR3 DNA: TGTGCCAGCAGTTTCCCACCATCGGGGACTAGCGGGAGGGCAGACGAGCAGTACTTC. Supplemented by reference TRBV28 and TRBJ2-7, the full variable domain reads DVKVTQSSRYLVKRTGEKVFLECVQDMDHENMFWYRQDPGLGLRLIYFSYDVKMKEKGDIPEGYSVSREKKERFSLILESASTNQTSMYLCASSFPPSGTSGRADEQYFGPGTRLTVT.

Notes on this clone: Other DNA sequences in this sample translate to the same CDR3. The chain couples TRBV13 to TRBJ2-7; D not certain. This CDR3 contains 13 residues. Germline V lookup: CDR1 PRHDT, CDR2 FYEKMQ (reference sequence). Trimming pared 3 bases from V and 4 bases from J, leaving 10 bases between. For the CDR3, the DNA is TGTGCCAGCAGCTTTGGAAGAGGTTACGAGCAGTACTTC. It translates to CASSFGRGYEQYF. Full variable domain (missing parts from reference TRBV13 and TRBJ2-7): AAGVIQSPRHLIKEKRETATLKCYPIPRHDTVYWYQQGPGQDPQFLISFYEKMQSDKGSIPDRFSAQQFSDYHSELNMSSLELGDSALYFCASSFGRGYEQYFGPGTRLTVT.

V is TRBV4-3 and J is TRBJ2-7, with 8 bases fitting TRBD2. Looked up from germline, CDR1 is LGHNA and CDR2 is YSLEER. V gave up 0 bases and J gave up 4 bases; unmatched junction bases: 8. This CDR3 contains 16 residues. CDR3 DNA sequence: TGCGCCAGCAGCCAAGATCGGACTAGCCTAGGGTACGAGCAGTACTTC. This encodes CASSQDRTSLGYEQYF.

The CDR3 reads CASSPPDSPSGELFF. CDR3 DNA sequence: TGTGCCAGCAGTCCCCCGGACTCCCCATCCGGGGAGCTGTTTTTT. The chain links TRBV27 to TRBJ2-2; a weak D match, TRBD2 (5 bases). V was pared by 5 bases and J by 6 bases, with 16 bases between. Germline values: CDR1 MNHEY, CDR2 SMNVEV (reference sequence). The CDR3 has 15 residues.

This rearrangement joins TRBV5-1 to TRBJ2-7; D not resolved. CDR1 is SGHRS, CDR2 YFSETQ, per germline. V lost 4 bases to trimming and J lost 6 bases, with 26 bases between them. This CDR3 comprises 17 residues. CDR3 protein: CASSGSVRAPSEIEQYF. DNA of the CDR3: TGCGCCAGCAGCGGAAGTGTGAGAGCCCCGTCTGAGATCGAGCAGTACTTC.

V and J are TRBV4-3 and TRBJ1-4; tentatively, D is TRBD1 (5 bases). Germline V gene lookup returns CDR1 LGHNA and CDR2 YSLEER. V shed 0 bases and J shed 4 bases, with 15 bases lying between them. There are 17 residues in the CDR3. The CDR3 is CASSQDPRQGLNEKLFF. The CDR3 DNA reads as TGCGCCAGCAGCCAAGACCCCCGGCAGGGCCTTAATGAAAAACTGTTTTTT.

The genes are TRBV4-1 and TRBJ2-7; D possibly corresponds to TRBD2 (5 bases). Germline V lookup: CDR1 MGHRA, CDR2 YSYEKL. This CDR3 spans 12 amino acids. Trimming removed 3 bases at V and 7 bases at J, with 10 bases between. CDR3 loop: CASSQVTGEQYF. The CDR3 nucleotides are TGCGCCAGCAGCCAGGTGACGGGAGAGCAGTACTTC.